This T cell receptor (beta chain) was obtained from a study of PD-1 blockade in classical Hodgkin lymphoma (dated by TCRdb to 2018 to 2021). Concerning the study at large: Nivolumab dosing was 3 mg/kg intravenously every 2 weeks, continuing until either disease progression or unacceptable toxicity. The study used TCR beta sequencing and CyTOF to define a peripheral blood immune signature of response to PD-1 blockade in classical Hodgkin lymphoma. Overall study outcomes, separate from this receptor: Baseline diversity similar to that of newly diagnosed patients was observed in trial patients achieving complete response, whereas significantly lower diversity was observed in partial responders and progressors. Diversity was lower in patients who began nivolumab less than 1 year after ASCT, so these patients were left out of later analyses to avoid confounding by immune reconstitution. Baseline TCR diversity was reported to be lower in newly diagnosed patients than in healthy donors, and even lower in relapsed/refractory patients. By C4D1, a significant rise was seen in CD4+ TCR diversity but not in CD8+ TCR diversity (p=0.0027 vs p=0.16), and the rise was most apparent among complete responders (p=0.02). The study was limited to a single clinical trial cohort, and causes of repertoire differences, possibly disease activity or prior therapy, remained undefined.

The Qiagen DNeasy kit was used to extract genomic DNA from unsorted PBMCs and from the negatively selected CD4+ and CD8+ fractions. Amplification of TCR beta CDR3 regions was done by immunoSEQ multiplex PCR with primers that anneal to V and J segments. A synthetic immune receptor repertoire was used to minimize amplification bias, and any residual bias was removed computationally once sequencing was done. As for the authors' bioinformatics: Repertoire diversity was quantified as the Shannon entropy index using custom Python scripts. The unsorted, CD4+ and CD8+ repertoires were each analyzed separately, with the exception of combined analyses, where CD4+ and CD8+ sequences were merged in silico. A clone was considered expanded if an increase in frequency of at least 2-fold after treatment relative to C1D1 was found, and a pseudocount of 0.5 was applied to clones undetected at baseline. Singleton clones were defined as clones with 0 or 1 copy at C1D1, and non-singleton clones were defined as clones with 2 or more copies. By matching protein sequences in sorted samples from the same patient, clones expanded in unsorted samples were annotated as CD4+, CD8+ or unknown. Diversity changes from C1D1 to C4D1 were tested in paired samples using Wilcoxon tests. TCRdb took over this immuneACCESS table, retaining in-frame rearrangements with V and J assigned. Such tables are incomplete; in checked studies, under half of the missing clones stem from an unresolved V gene, and the remainder is unexplained. The V and J calls and clone size are taken from that table; D and trimming were inferred from the DNA. For this sample there are about 9,900 clones; more than 85% appear just once. The ten largest clones represent around an eighth of the sample.

The germline V gene (reference sequence) specifies MNHEY as CDR1 and SMNVEV as CDR2. The CDR3 starts with the cysteine, ends with the phenylalanine, and has 12 residues. Only the CDR3 part of the read is kept: 36 bases, read in frame from the first base. Relative to germline, V is 8 bases shorter and J is 9 bases shorter, with 16 bases between their ends. About this clone: The antigen it binds to is not known. No much larger clone exists at a distance of one base, and base qualities are not known.

Per the publication, the time point label means: cycle 1 day 1 (C1D1), immediately before nivolumab initiation. Every trial patient had relapsed after autologous stem cell transplantation, and cohorts A, B and C differed in prior brentuximab vedotin exposure. The trial cohort comprised a few dozen patients with relapsed/refractory classical Hodgkin lymphoma whose best overall responses were complete response, partial response or progressive disease. Trial patients were treated with single-agent nivolumab in the multi-cohort phase II CheckMate 205 trial. An independent review committee assessed best overall response using the 2007 International Working Group response criteria. Trial PBMCs were collected just before the start of nivolumab (C1D1) and during therapy at cycle 2 day 1 and cycle 4 day 1. Peripheral blood was collected in 8 mL Vacutainer Cell Preparation Tubes, from which PBMCs were isolated by centrifugation and then cryopreserved.

The TCR comes from a human donor with classical Hodgkin lymphoma. The sample was peripheral blood mononuclear cells (PBMCs), taken at baseline. The chain employs TRBV27 and TRBJ1-2, with no confident D gene call. CDR3 reads: CASGLRSGSYTF. The nucleotide sequence is TGTGCCAGCGGTCTCCGCAGCGGGAGCTACACCTTC.